The 24 T cell receptor beta chains in this list originate from one sample, sequenced in a study of blood T cell repertoires in COVID-19. Clones were sequenced by immunoSEQ multiplex PCR, and TCRdb holds only the in-frame ones, with some missing. The sample yields 150,000 to 160,000 clones, 75% to 85% seen once. Sequencing used peripheral blood. The receptor set was obtained from a woman between 45 and 65 years old with acute or convalescent COVID-19.

The chain joins TRBV5-6 to TRBJ2-5; D ambiguous. V lost 4 bases and J 1 base, leaving 8 bases between the germline ends. Germline V gene data show CDR1 as SGHDT and CDR2 as YYEEEE. This CDR3 is built from 13 residues. The CDR3 region is CASSPPTQETQYF. In DNA, the CDR3 is TGTGCCAGCAGCCCCCCTACCCAAGAGACCCAGTACTTC. Based on the CDR3 plus reference TRBV5-6 and TRBJ2-5, the full variable domain is DAGVTQSPTHLIKTRGQQVTLRCSPKSGHDTVSWYQQALGQGPQFIFQYYEEEERQRGNFPDRFSGHQFPNYSSELNVNALLLGDSALYLCASSPPTQETQYFGPGTRLLVL.

The gene calls are TRBV6-6 and TRBJ1-1, with 7 nucleotides matching TRBD1. CDR3 size: 12 residues. The V gene's germline CDR1 is MNHNY and CDR2 SVGAGI (reference sequence). Trimming took 5 bases from V and 10 from J; bases not matched to a gene: 7. The CDR3 nucleotides read TGTGCCAGCAGTCCCACAGGGGATGGAGCTTTCTTT. The encoded protein is CASSPTGDGAFF.

This clone has more than one count but fewer than ten. This chain uses TRBV5-1 with TRBJ2-1; 8 bases fit TRBD2. Germline V gene data show CDR1 as SGHRS and CDR2 as YFSETQ. Trimming at V came to 0 bases and at J to 9 bases, leaving 5 bases not matched to a gene. This CDR3 comprises 14 residues. CDR3 region: CASSLGTSIGEQFF. The CDR3 DNA is TGCGCCAGCAGCTTGGGGACTAGCATCGGTGAGCAGTTCTTC.

This clone is a singleton in its sample. The chain uses TRBV2 and TRBJ1-2, with unresolved D. V lost 6 bases and J 2 bases, leaving 10 bases between the germline ends. This CDR3 contains 13 residues. Germline V gene lookup returns CDR1 SNHLY and CDR2 FYNNEI. CDR3 nucleotide sequence: TGTGCCAGCAGAGCAGGTCTCAACTATGGCTACACCTTC. Protein sequence: CASRAGLNYGYTF.

The V and J genes are TRBV19 and TRBJ1-5; a weak D match, TRBD1 (5 bases). Germline CDR1 LNHDA, CDR2 SQIVND (reference sequence). Trimming took 2 bases from V and 6 from J, leaving 8 bases between them. The CDR3 contains 13 residues. The DNA of the CDR3 is TGTGCCAGTAGTATAAGGGGCGGTCAGCCCCAGCATTTT. Translating it yields CASSIRGGQPQHF.

The rearrangement uses TRBV5-1 and TRBJ2-2; 10 bases agree with TRBD2. CDR1 and CDR2 from the germline V gene are SGHRS and YFSETQ. CDR3 length: 16 amino acids. V trimming: 0 bases; J trimming: 7 bases; junction bases outside the gene matches: 6. The CDR3 region has the DNA TGCGCCAGCAGCTTGGTATCTAGCGGGAGCGGCGGGGAGCTGTTTTTT. Translation: CASSLVSSGSGGELFF.

This clone came up once. The V and J genes are TRBV5-1 and TRBJ2-3; maybe TRBD2 (5 bases). The ends were cut back, 4 bases at V and 3 bases at J, with 15 bases in the middle. The CDR3 covers 15 residues. Germline-derived CDR1 and CDR2 are SGHRS and YFSETQ. CDR3 sequence reads: CASSPRHGGTDTQYF. In DNA form, the CDR3 reads TGCGCCAGCAGCCCACGTCACGGAGGAACAGATACGCAGTATTTT.

The chain links TRBV5-5 to TRBJ2-7; maybe TRBD2 (6 bases). The CDR3 is made up of 14 amino acids. V dropped 7 bases and J dropped 2 bases, with 16 bases sitting between them. CDR1 is SGHKS and CDR2 is YYEKEE in the germline V gene (reference sequence). The CDR3 spells CASQAGGAAYEQYF. CDR3 DNA sequence: TGTGCCAGCCAGGCCGGGGGAGCCGCCTACGAGCAGTACTTC.

This rearrangement joins TRBV29-1 to TRBJ1-2, with a weak D call TRBD1 (6 bases). V was trimmed by 4 bases and J by 6 bases, leaving 9 bases between them. Germline V gives CDR1 SQVTM, CDR2 ANQGSEA. CDR3 length: 11 amino acids. CDR3 amino acids: CSVVGGDGYTF. The DNA for the CDR3 is TGCAGCGTTGTAGGGGGGGATGGCTACACCTTC.

The chain carries TRBV5-4 and TRBJ2-1, with 10 bases matching TRBD2. The CDR3 has 17 amino acids. The ends lost 3 bases at V and 2 bases at J; junction bases unmatched: 8. In germline, CDR1 is SGHNT, CDR2 YYREEE (reference sequence). The CDR3 sequence is CASSSRETSGTYNEQFF. The CDR3 coding sequence is TGTGCCAGCAGCTCGCGGGAAACTAGCGGGACCTACAATGAGCAGTTCTTC.

The chain is built from TRBV27 and TRBJ2-7, with 8 bases fitting TRBD1. Trimming took 2 bases from V and 2 from J; bases not matched to a gene: 8. The CDR3 is 16 residues long. Germline-derived CDR1 and CDR2 are MNHEY and SMNVEV (reference sequence). Here the CDR3 DNA reads TGTGCCAGCAGTTTAGACGCCGGGACAGGAGCCTACGAGCAGTACTTC. Translated: CASSLDAGTGAYEQYF.

V usage is TRBV11-3 and J usage is TRBJ2-1; weak D call: TRBD1 (6 bases). Trimming pared 4 bases from V and 6 bases from J, leaving 16 bases between. Germline V gene data show CDR1 as SGHNT and CDR2 as YENEEA. The CDR3 runs 15 residues. CDR3 residues: CASSSRDPGANEQFF. The CDR3 bases are TGTGCCAGCAGCTCCCGGGACCCAGGGGCCAATGAGCAGTTCTTC. The full variable domain, its missing parts supplied by reference TRBV11-3 and TRBJ2-1, is EAGVVQSPRYKIIEKKQPVAFWCNPISGHNTLYWYLQNLGQGPELLIRYENEEAVDDSQLPKDRFSAERLKGVDSTLKIQPAELGDSAVYLCASSSRDPGANEQFFGPGTRLTVL.

The chain links TRBV6-2 or TRBV6-3 to TRBJ1-2, with D maybe TRBD1 (5 bases). Germline V lookup: CDR1 MNHEY, CDR2 SVGEGT. V shed 4 bases and J shed 8 bases, with 11 bases lying between them. The CDR3 totals 12 residues. CDR3 amino acids: CASSSGSRGYTF. The CDR3 nucleotides read TGTGCCAGCAGTTCAGGGTCCCGGGGCTACACCTTC.

This chain joins TRBV5-4 and TRBJ1-1; the D is unclear. This CDR3 contains 13 residues. Per germline, CDR1 SGHNT and CDR2 YYREEE (reference sequence). With 0 bases removed from V and 7 bases from J, the gap between germline ends came to 10 bases. The CDR3 loop is CASSLGRNYEAFF. The CDR3 DNA reads TGTGCCAGCAGCTTGGGACGGAACTATGAAGCTTTCTTT.

The genes are TRBV11-2 and TRBJ1-4, with TRBD1 as a possible D gene (6 bases). Germline V gene data show CDR1 as SGHAT and CDR2 as FQNNGV. Trimming cost V 5 bases and J 5 bases, with 12 bases left between them. The CDR3 spans 14 residues. The CDR3 reads CASSLWTANEKLFF. As DNA, the CDR3 is TGTGCCAGCAGCCTCTGGACAGCAAATGAAAAACTGTTTTTT. Filled out from reference TRBV11-2 and TRBJ1-4, the complete variable domain reads EAGVAQSPRYKIIEKRQSVAFWCNPISGHATLYWYQQILGQGPKLLIQFQNNGVVDDSQLPKDRFSAERLKGVDSTLKIQPAKLEDSAVYLCASSLWTANEKLFFGSGTQLSVL.

V and J are TRBV6-7 and TRBJ1-5, with D tentatively TRBD1 (5 bases). TRBV6-7 is an ORF; its function is uncertain. CDR3 length equals 12 residues. The V and J ends lost 7 bases and 5 bases respectively, with 9 bases between them. CDR3 nucleotide sequence: TGTGCCAGCACCTTACAGGATCAGCCCCAGCATTTT. Translated, it gives CASTLQDQPQHF.

This clone was seen only once. The chain recombines TRBV19 with TRBJ1-4, with D uncertain. Trimming stripped 7 bases from V and 8 bases from J, with 17 bases between. Germline CDR1 and CDR2: LNHDA and SQIVND (reference sequence). This CDR3 contains 14 residues. This CDR3 reads CASKALNSGEKLFF. In DNA, the CDR3 is TGTGCCAGTAAGGCCCTAAATTCCGGGGAAAAACTGTTTTTT.

This sequence joins TRBV2 and TRBJ1-1; TRBD1 aligns across 9 bases. CDR1 and CDR2 from the germline V gene are SNHLY and FYNNEI. With V trimmed by 2 bases and J by 0 bases, 10 bases remained unmatched. This CDR3 comprises 18 residues. CDR3 sequence (DNA): TGTGCCAGCAGTGAACGTGGATACCGGGACAGGGTGAACACTGAAGCTTTCTTT. Its protein product is CASSERGYRDRVNTEAFF.

This chain uses TRBV18 with TRBJ1-6; TRBD1 matches 8 bases. The CDR3 runs to 14 residues. Trimming took 4 bases from V and 10 from J; bases not matched to a gene: 6. Germline loops: CDR1 KGHSH, CDR2 LQKENI. For the CDR3, the DNA is TGTGCCAGCTCACTCGACAGGGGAGGCTCACCCCTCCACTTT. Translation: CASSLDRGGSPLHF.

This chain joins TRBV7-2 and TRBJ1-1, with TRBD1 as a possible D gene (6 bases). V was trimmed by 2 bases and J by 3 bases, leaving 10 bases between them. CDR1 and CDR2 (germline): SGHTA, FQGNSA. The CDR3 is 14 amino acids. The CDR3 DNA sequence: TGTGCCAGCAGCTTACAGGGGTCCTACACTGAAGCTTTCTTT. Amino acid sequence: CASSLQGSYTEAFF.

The J gene is TRBJ1-2, the V gene TRBV5-5; perhaps TRBD1 as D (6 bases). The CDR3 has 17 residues. Trimming cost V 4 bases and J 2 bases, with 21 bases left between them. Germline-derived CDR1 and CDR2 are SGHKS and YYEKEE (reference sequence). As DNA, the CDR3 is TGTGCCAGCAGCCTAACGTACAGGGCCCTGGAGAACTATGGCTACACCTTC. The encoded protein is CASSLTYRALENYGYTF.

The genes are TRBV9 and TRBJ2-7, with TRBD2 as a possible D gene (5 bases). The CDR3 totals 15 residues. Trimming stripped 0 bases from V and 4 bases from J, with 14 bases between. Germline V gene data show CDR1 as SGDLS and CDR2 as YYNGEE. CDR3 region: CASSVGGEGKYEQYF. CDR3 nucleotide sequence: TGTGCCAGCAGCGTAGGAGGAGAGGGCAAGTACGAGCAGTACTTC.

The chain links TRBV2 to TRBJ1-5; 8 bases line up with TRBD1. This CDR3 is built from 18 residues. J lost 0 bases, V lost 6 bases, and 13 bases had no gene match. Germline V gene data show CDR1 as SNHLY and CDR2 as FYNNEI. CDR3 sequence (DNA): TGTGCCAGCAGCTTCCTGACAGGGGCCCGGAATAGCAATCAGCCCCAGCATTTT. This gives the protein CASSFLTGARNSNQPQHF.

The genes are TRBV7-6 and TRBJ2-6; 7 bases line up with TRBD1. Trimming at V came to 5 bases and at J to 0 bases, leaving 7 bases not matched to a gene. The CDR3 sequence is 17 residues long. CDR1 and CDR2 (germline): SGHVS, FNYEAQ. The CDR3 coding sequence is TGTGCCAGCAGCCCGGGACAGTTTGCCTCTGGGGCCAACGTCCTGACTTTC. It specifies CASSPGQFASGANVLTF. Using reference TRBV7-6 and TRBJ2-6 for the parts outside the CDR3, the full variable domain is GAGVSQSPRYKVTKRGQDVALRCDPISGHVSLYWYRQALGQGPEFLTYFNYEAQQDKSGLPNDRFSAERPEGSISTLTIQRTEQRDSAMYRCASSPGQFASGANVLTFGAGSRLTVL.